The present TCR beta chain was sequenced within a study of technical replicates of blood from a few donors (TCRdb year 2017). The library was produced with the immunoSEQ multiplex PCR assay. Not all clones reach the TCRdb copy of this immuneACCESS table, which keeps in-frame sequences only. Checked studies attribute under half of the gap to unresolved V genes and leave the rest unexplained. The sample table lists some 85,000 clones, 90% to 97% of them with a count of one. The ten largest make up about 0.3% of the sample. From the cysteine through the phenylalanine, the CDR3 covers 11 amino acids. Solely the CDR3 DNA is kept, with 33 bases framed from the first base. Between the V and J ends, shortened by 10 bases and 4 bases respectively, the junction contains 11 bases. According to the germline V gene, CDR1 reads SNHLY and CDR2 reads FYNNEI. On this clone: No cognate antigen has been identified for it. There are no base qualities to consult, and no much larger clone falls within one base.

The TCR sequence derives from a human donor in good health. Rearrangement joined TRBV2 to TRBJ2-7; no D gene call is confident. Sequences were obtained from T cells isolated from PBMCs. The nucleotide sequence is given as TGTGCCACCGCTAAAGAATACGAGCAGTACTTC. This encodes CATAKEYEQYF. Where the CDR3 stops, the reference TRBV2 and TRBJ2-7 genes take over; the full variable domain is EPEVTQTPSHQVTQMGQEVILRCVPISNHLYFYWYRQILGQKVEFLVSFYNNEISEKSEIFDDQFSVERPDGSNFTLKIRSTKLEDSAMYFCATAKEYEQYFGPGTRLTVT.